Listed below are T cell receptor beta chains from one sample, sequenced in a study of technical replicates of blood from several donors. Sequenced by immunoSEQ multiplex PCR; TCRdb stores in-frame clones only, minus some. The profile shows roughly 79,000 clones, about 92% of them singletons. Sequences were obtained from T cells isolated from PBMCs. The receptors derive from a human donor in good health. CDR3s include the opening cysteine and the closing phenylalanine or tryptophan. The D gene is left open where the match is weak. Clone size is stated in some rows and not others, as once, few, many or a class when expanded.

abundance	v_gene	j_gene	d_gene	len	CDR3aa	CDR3nt
-	TRBV27	TRBJ2-3	TRBD2	18	CASSRPSGREGRGDTQYF	TGTGCCAGCAGTCGCCCCTCGGGGCGGGAGGGCCGGGGAGATACGCAGTATTTT
few	TRBV11-2	TRBJ2-7	-	15	CASTVSRGPAYEQYF	TGTGCCAGCACTGTCTCGAGAGGGCCCGCCTACGAGCAGTACTTC
once	TRBV14	TRBJ1-2	-	15	CASSTQQGNTRGYTF	TGTGCCAGCAGTACTCAACAGGGTAATACGCGGGGCTACACCTTC
-	TRBV10-3	TRBJ1-5	-	14	CAISEKRGGMPQHF	TGTGCCATCAGTGAGAAGAGAGGGGGTATGCCCCAGCATTTT
-	TRBV15	TRBJ2-1	TRBD2	16	CATSREREGPRNEQFF	TGTGCCACCAGCAGAGAGCGGGAGGGCCCTCGTAATGAGCAGTTCTTC
-	TRBV4-1	TRBJ2-7	-	13	CASSTQVTYEQYF	TGCGCCAGCAGTACCCAGGTAACCTACGAGCAGTACTTC
-	TRBV9	TRBJ1-3	TRBD1	13	CASSVADRDTIYF	TGTGCCAGCAGCGTAGCCGACAGGGACACCATATATTTT
once	TRBV10-1	TRBJ2-7	TRBD1	14	CASRVTGGSYEQYF	TGCGCCAGCAGGGTGACAGGGGGATCCTACGAGCAGTACTTC
-	TRBV27	TRBJ2-7	-	13	CASSFNTGGTQYF	TGTGCCAGCAGTTTTAACACAGGTGGTACGCAGTACTTC
-	TRBV4-3	TRBJ1-2	-	15	CASSQFFRDMSGYTF	TGCGCCAGCAGCCAATTCTTCCGGGACATGAGTGGCTACACCTTC
-	TRBV4-1	TRBJ1-1	-	13	CASSLRVNTEAFF	TGCGCCAGCAGCCTCAGGGTGAACACTGAAGCTTTCTTT
-	TRBV2	TRBJ1-1	TRBD1	15	CASRSSTGGQTEAFF	TGTGCCAGCAGAAGCTCGACAGGGGGCCAAACTGAAGCTTTCTTT
-	TRBV7-8	TRBJ2-7	TRBD2	15	CASSLTGLAGNEQYF	TGTGCCAGCAGCTTAACAGGACTAGCGGGAAATGAGCAGTACTTC
-	TRBV27	TRBJ1-5	-	14	CASSPWAGDQPQHF	TGTGCCAGCAGTCCCTGGGCGGGGGATCAGCCCCAGCATTTT
-	TRBV11-3	TRBJ2-7	TRBD2	15	CASSRGVTSGYEQYF	TGTGCCAGCAGCCGCGGAGTGACTAGCGGATACGAGCAGTACTTC
-	TRBV6-6	TRBJ1-4	-	15	CASSPRSGKDEKLFF	TGTGCCAGCAGTCCCCGTTCGGGGAAGGATGAAAAACTGTTTTTT
few	TRBV28	TRBJ1-1	TRBD1	17	CASSGTGWRKANTEAFF	TGTGCCAGCAGTGGGACAGGGTGGCGTAAAGCGAACACTGAAGCTTTCTTT
-	TRBV27	TRBJ2-1	-	12	CASSFPSNEQFF	TGTGCCAGCAGTTTTCCTAGCAATGAGCAGTTCTTC
-	TRBV5-4	TRBJ2-7	TRBD1	15	CASSRSGQGTYEQYF	TGTGCCAGCAGCCGTTCCGGACAGGGTACCTACGAGCAGTACTTC
once	TRBV7-3	TRBJ2-3	TRBD2	14	CASSLTAGADTQYF	TGTGCCAGCAGCTTAACAGCGGGGGCAGATACGCAGTATTTT
-	TRBV27	TRBJ2-3	-	12	CASSFIQGTQYF	TGTGCCAGCAGTTTTATTCAGGGTACGCAGTATTTT
-	TRBV10-1	TRBJ2-6	TRBD1	18	CASSDPGQGDSGANVLTF	TGCGCCAGCAGTGACCCCGGACAGGGGGATAGTGGGGCCAACGTCCTGACTTTC
-	TRBV27	TRBJ2-1	TRBD1	13	CASSQGQYNEQFF	TGTGCCAGCAGCCAGGGACAGTACAATGAGCAGTTCTTC
-	TRBV6-1	TRBJ2-1	TRBD2	14	CASSSSGRHNEQFF	TGTGCCAGCAGCTCTAGCGGGAGACACAATGAGCAGTTCTTC
-	TRBV7-8	TRBJ2-7	TRBD2	17	CASSLVGTSGRGYEQYF	TGTGCCAGCAGCTTAGTAGGGACTAGCGGGAGGGGCTACGAGCAGTACTTC
-	TRBV19	TRBJ1-3	TRBD1	16	CASRNKGQNSGNTIYF	TGTGCCAGTAGAAATAAGGGACAGAACTCTGGAAACACCATATATTTT
-	TRBV7-2	TRBJ1-2	-	14	CASSLGGLNYGYTF	TGTGCCAGCAGCTTAGGGGGCCTTAACTATGGCTACACCTTC
-	TRBV10-3	TRBJ2-3	TRBD1	14	CAISGKGALDTQYF	TGTGCCATCAGTGGAAAGGGGGCTTTAGATACGCAGTATTTT
-	TRBV10-3	TRBJ2-5	-	13	CAISRGNQETQYF	TGTGCCATCAGTCGGGGGAACCAAGAGACCCAGTACTTC
-	TRBV4-1	TRBJ2-1	TRBD2	15	CASSQASGSYNEQFF	TGCGCCAGCAGCCAAGCTAGCGGCTCCTACAATGAGCAGTTCTTC
-	TRBV7-6	TRBJ2-1	TRBD2	15	CASSLTSGGYNEQFF	TGTGCCAGCAGCTTGACTAGCGGGGGCTACAATGAGCAGTTCTTC
-	TRBV19	TRBJ2-7	-	14	CASSERGGSYEQYF	TGTGCCAGTAGTGAAAGGGGTGGGTCCTACGAGCAGTACTTC
-	TRBV6-1	TRBJ2-2	-	16	CASSEAWAGERGELFF	TGTGCCAGCAGTGAAGCGTGGGCAGGGGAGAGAGGGGAGCTGTTTTTT
-	TRBV28	TRBJ2-7	-	13	CASSFGEAYEQYF	TGTGCCAGCAGTTTCGGGGAAGCCTACGAGCAGTACTTC
-	TRBV9	TRBJ1-2	TRBD1	13	CASSITGASGYTF	TGTGCCAGCAGCATTACAGGGGCCTCTGGCTACACCTTC
-	TRBV7-8	TRBJ2-5	TRBD2	15	CASSFPSGVQETQYF	TGTGCCAGCAGCTTCCCTAGCGGGGTCCAAGAGACCCAGTACTTC
-	TRBV5-6	TRBJ1-2	TRBD1	17	CASSLIQRTGSDYGYTF	TGTGCCAGCAGCTTGATTCAGAGGACAGGGTCGGACTATGGCTACACCTTC
-	TRBV5-1	TRBJ2-2	-	15	CASSLQGWNTGELFF	TGCGCCAGCAGCTTACAGGGCTGGAACACCGGGGAGCTGTTTTTT
-	TRBV7-2	TRBJ1-3	-	15	CASSLVGGPGNTIYF	TGTGCCAGCAGCTTAGTCGGGGGGCCGGGAAACACCATATATTTT
-	TRBV2	TRBJ2-3	-	14	CASSEVGGQDGQYF	TGTGCCAGCAGTGAAGTTGGGGGCCAGGACGGGCAGTATTTT